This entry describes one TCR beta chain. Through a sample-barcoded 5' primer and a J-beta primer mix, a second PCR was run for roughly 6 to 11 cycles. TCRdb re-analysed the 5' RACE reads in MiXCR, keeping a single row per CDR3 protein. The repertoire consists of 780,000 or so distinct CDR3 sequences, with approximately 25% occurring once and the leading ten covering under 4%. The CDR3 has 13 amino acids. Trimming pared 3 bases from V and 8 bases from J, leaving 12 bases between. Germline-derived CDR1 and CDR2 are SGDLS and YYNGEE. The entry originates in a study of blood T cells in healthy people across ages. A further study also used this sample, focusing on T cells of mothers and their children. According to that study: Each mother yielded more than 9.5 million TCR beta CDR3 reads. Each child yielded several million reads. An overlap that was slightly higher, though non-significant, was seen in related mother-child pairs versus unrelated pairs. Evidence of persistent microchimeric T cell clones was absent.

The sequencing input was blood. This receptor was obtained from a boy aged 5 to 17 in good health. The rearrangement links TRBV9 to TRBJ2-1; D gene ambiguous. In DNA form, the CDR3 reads TGTGCCAGCAGCGAAGCTGCTCGGGATGAGCAGTTCTTC. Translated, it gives CASSEAARDEQFF.